This T cell receptor beta chain emerged from a study of T cell repertoires in cytomegalovirus infection. At the level of the study: Public TCR beta signatures were indicative of both CMV infection and a matching HLA type. General study results and limits: Cumulative public TCR beta family frequency identified carriers of CMV plus the relevant HLA. HLA-C-restricted CMV-specific TCR beta clonotypes were dominant in the ex vivo response.

Details on this clonotype: Its antigen is not known.

V dropped 8 bases and J dropped 0 bases, with 16 bases sitting between them. The CDR3 is made up of 16 amino acids. CDR1 and CDR2 (germline): SEHNR, FQNEAQ (reference sequence). TCRdb analysed the reads with MiXCR anew, one entry per CDR3 protein. The table lists some 220,000 distinct CDR3 sequences, less than 50% of them singletons, with more than 50% in the top ten. This sequence originates from a human donor in good health (CMV status not recorded). Some clones in this sample may be carry-over from other donors' samples. The sequenced sample was CD8+ T cells from cultured PBMCs, obtained from culture after CMV antigen stimulation. V and J are TRBV7-9 and TRBJ2-2; maybe TRBD2 (6 bases). The CDR3 nucleotides are TGTGCCAGCCTGGGGGGACGTCGCGCGAACACCGGGGAGCTGTTTTTT. It encodes CASLGGRRANTGELFF.